These 26 T cell receptor beta chains were all obtained from the same sample, sequenced in a study of T cells in Graves' hyperthyroidism and ophthalmopathy. The TCR beta CDR3 regions underwent amplification using RNA transcripts as the source. The study used the HTBI primer set for a first-round RT-PCR of the TCR CDR3. MiXCR, run by TCRdb on the multiplex PCR reads, gives a single entry per CDR3 protein. The repertoire holds over 700,000 distinct CDR3 sequences, roughly a third seen once, with less than 40% in the top ten. Material for sequencing was blood. All receptors derive from a woman between 40 and 50 years old with Graves' hyperthyroidism.

The chain uses TRBV25-1 and TRBJ2-2; D unclear. The length of the CDR3 is 15 residues. Between the trimmed V and J ends, which lost 1 base and 3 bases, there was a span of 9 bases. CDR1 MGHDK and CDR2 SYGVNS come from the germline V gene. CDR3: CASSELGVDTGELFF. CDR3 DNA sequence: TGTGCCAGCAGTGAATTAGGCGTGGACACCGGGGAGCTGTTTTTT. The variable domain in full, completed from reference TRBV25-1 and TRBJ2-2, reads EADIYQTPRYLVIGTGKKITLECSQTMGHDKMYWYQQDPGMELHLIHYSYGVNSTEKGDLSSESTVSRIRTEHFPLTLESARPSHTSQYLCASSELGVDTGELFFGEGSRLTVL.

This clonotype came up a few times. The chain couples TRBV19 to TRBJ1-3; 7 nucleotides match TRBD1. The ends lost 4 bases at V and 1 base at J; junction bases unmatched: 7. Germline V gives CDR1 LNHDA, CDR2 SQIVND (reference sequence). The CDR3 is 16 residues long. The CDR3: CASSKTTGPSGNTIYF. CDR3 nucleotide sequence: TGTGCCAGTAGTAAGACGACAGGGCCATCTGGAAACACCATATATTTT.

The chain is built from TRBV19 and TRBJ1-2; weak D call: TRBD1 (6 bases). Trimming shortened V by 7 bases and J by 2 bases, and 14 bases separated the two germline ends. Germline V gene sequence: CDR1 LNHDA, CDR2 SQIVND (reference sequence). CDR3 length equals 14 residues. The CDR3 sequence is CASKETGDNYGYTF. CDR3 DNA: TGTGCCAGTAAAGAGACAGGTGACAACTATGGCTACACCTTC. The entire variable domain, with the rest obtained from reference TRBV19 and TRBJ1-2, is as follows: DGGITQSPKYLFRKEGQNVTLSCEQNLNHDAMYWYRQDPGQGLRLIYYSQIVNDFQKGDIAEGYSVSREKKESFPLTVTSAQKNPTAFYLCASKETGDNYGYTFGSGTRLTVV.

This clonotype appeared many times. The CDR3 reads CATSDSTGLSEKLFF. The DNA for the CDR3 is TGTGCCACCAGTGATTCCACAGGGCTCTCTGAAAAACTGTTTTTT. The chain carries TRBV24-1 and TRBJ1-4, with D maybe TRBD1 (6 bases). This CDR3 has 15 residues. CDR1 and CDR2 (germline): KGHDR, SFDVKD. The ends were cut back, 2 bases at V and 7 bases at J, with 13 bases in the middle.

This clonotype was detected ten times or more. The chain has TRBV7-9 and TRBJ2-5; a weak D match, TRBD1 (6 bases). The CDR3 is 14 residues long. Per germline, CDR1 SEHNR and CDR2 FQNEAQ (reference sequence). The V and J ends lost 4 bases and 2 bases respectively, with 11 bases between them. As DNA, the CDR3 is TGTGCCAGCAGCTCCAGGACAGATCAAGAGACCCAGTACTTC. It yields the protein CASSSRTDQETQYF.

In the case of this clonotype: This may arise from a read error, as a much more abundant clone is one base away. The J gene is TRBJ2-7, the V gene TRBV7-9; the match to TRBD1 covers 9 bases. The CDR3 loop spans 14 amino acids. Germline lookup yields CDR1 SEHNR and CDR2 FQNEAQ (reference sequence). J lost 2 bases, V lost 5 bases, and 4 bases had no gene match. As DNA, the CDR3 is TGTGCCAGCAGCCGGGACAGGGTGACCTACGAGCAGTACTTC. This translates into CASSRDRVTYEQYF.

The sample holds a few counts of this clonotype. The chain links TRBV29-1 to TRBJ1-1, with D unresolved. The CDR3 consists of 12 residues. Trimming left V 2 bases short and J 3 bases short, with 7 bases between. The V gene's germline CDR1 is SQVTM and CDR2 ANQGSEA. CDR3 residues: CSVELGYTEAFF. For the CDR3, the DNA is TGCAGCGTTGAATTGGGTTACACTGAAGCTTTCTTT. The complete variable domain, with remaining parts taken from reference TRBV29-1 and TRBJ1-1, reads SAVISQKPSRDICQRGTSLTIQCQVDSQVTMMFWYRQQPGQSLTLIATANQGSEATYESGFVIDKFPISRPNLTFSTLTVSNMSPEDSSIYLCSVELGYTEAFFGQGTRLTVV.

J is TRBJ1-4 and V is TRBV19; D gene unclear. CDR1 is LNHDA and CDR2 is SQIVND in the germline V gene (reference sequence). The CDR3 covers 13 residues. The V end lost 6 bases, the J end lost 7 bases, and 12 bases lay between the germline ends. The CDR3 bases are TGTGCCAGTAGGGGGAGGGTGGGTGAAAAACTGTTTTTT. It encodes CASRGRVGEKLFF.

This clonotype appeared many times. The chain links TRBV10-3 to TRBJ1-1, with D unclear. CDR3 length: 11 amino acids. V gave up 4 bases and J gave up 6 bases, with 6 bases separating them. The germline V gene has CDR1 ENHRY and CDR2 SYGVKD. CDR3 nucleotide sequence: TGTGCCATCAGTGGTGGAGCTGAAGCTTTCTTT. Its translation: CAISGGAEAFF.

This clonotype appeared many times. An end of the junction does not agree with germline; a read error may underlie this. The chain uses TRBV7-9 and TRBJ1-5; D not certain. Germline loops: CDR1 SEHNR, CDR2 FQNEAQ (reference sequence). The length of the CDR3 is 13 residues. The CDR3 DNA reads as TGTGCCAGCAGCAGCCGGGCCAATGAGCCCCAGCATTTT. Residues: CASSSRANEPQHF.

This clonotype was seen many times. V and J are TRBV7-9 and TRBJ1-1, with D possibly matching TRBD1 (6 bases). Germline loops: CDR1 SEHNR, CDR2 FQNEAQ (reference sequence). The CDR3 runs 13 residues. The V end lost 4 bases, the J end lost 5 bases, and 11 bases lay between the germline ends. The DNA for the CDR3 is TGTGCCAGCAGCTCCAGGGGTAGGACTGAAGCTTTCTTT. Translating gives CASSSRGRTEAFF.

Many counts were recorded for this clonotype. The chain carries TRBV7-8 and TRBJ2-5; D is possibly TRBD2 (5 bases). CDR3 length equals 12 residues. Trimming removed 5 bases from V and 7 bases from J, with 11 bases in between. Germline V gives CDR1 SGHVS, CDR2 FQNEAQ. Written as DNA, the CDR3 is TGTGCCAGCAGCCGGGATGTTGCGACCCAGTACTTC. Translation: CASSRDVATQYF.

The V gene is TRBV6-6, the J gene TRBJ1-2, with D uncertain. CDR1 is MNHNY, CDR2 SVGAGI, per germline (reference sequence). CDR3 length equals 14 residues. V was trimmed by 4 bases and J by 5 bases, leaving 14 bases between them. The CDR3 DNA reads TGTGCCAGCAGTTCGTCAGAGATCCCATATGGCTACACCTTC. Translation: CASSSSEIPYGYTF.

This clonotype was seen at least ten times. The rearrangement joins TRBV12-3 or TRBV12-4 to TRBJ1-5; 10 positions agree with TRBD1. The CDR3 sequence is 15 residues long. V lost 8 bases to trimming and J lost 1 base; unmatched junction nucleotides: 5. The CDR3 bases are TGTGCCAGCGGAGAGACAGGGGGCAGCAATCAGCCCCAGCATTTT. Translating it yields CASGETGGSNQPQHF.

V and J are TRBV2 and TRBJ1-3; D is ambiguous. In germline, CDR1 is SNHLY, CDR2 FYNNEI. The CDR3 sequence is 13 residues long. The V gene lost 6 bases and the J gene lost 9 bases, with 15 bases spanning the gap. The CDR3 region is CASSPRLGSTIYF. The CDR3, as DNA: TGTGCCAGCAGCCCCAGACTAGGGAGCACCATATATTTT. The full variable domain, rest sourced from reference TRBV2 and TRBJ1-3, is EPEVTQTPSHQVTQMGQEVILRCVPISNHLYFYWYRQILGQKVEFLVSFYNNEISEKSEIFDDQFSVERPDGSNFTLKIRSTKLEDSAMYFCASSPRLGSTIYFGEGSWLTVV.

Many counts were recorded for this clonotype. The rearrangement uses TRBV5-6 and TRBJ1-5; TRBD1 might be the D (6 bases). V was shortened by 1 base and J by 5 bases, with 10 bases between the two germline ends. The CDR3 covers 14 residues. Germline values: CDR1 SGHDT, CDR2 YYEEEE. For the CDR3, the DNA is TGTGCCAGCAGCTTGACAGGGAGGGATCAGCCCCAGCATTTT. Amino acids: CASSLTGRDQPQHF.

This clonotype was counted only a few times. The chain joins TRBV12-3 or TRBV12-4 to TRBJ1-2; 10 bases map to TRBD1. This CDR3 has 12 residues. Trimming cost V 5 bases and J 11 bases; bases outside gene matches: 5. The CDR3 bases are TGTGCCAGCAGTCCAGACAGGGGGCGATACACCTTC. As protein: CASSPDRGRYTF.

The V and J genes are TRBV19 and TRBJ1-1; D is perhaps TRBD1 (5 bases). The V and J ends lost 0 bases and 5 bases respectively, with 13 bases between them. This CDR3 has 15 residues. The germline V gene encodes CDR1 LNHDA and CDR2 SQIVND (reference sequence). CDR3 sequence reads: CASSIEAGVGTEAFF. The CDR3 DNA is TGTGCCAGTAGTATAGAGGCGGGGGTCGGGACTGAAGCTTTCTTT.

As to this clonotype: A much larger clone differs from this one at a single base, so this may be a read error. This rearrangement joins TRBV7-9 to TRBJ1-3, with TRBD1 as a possible D gene (5 bases). The length of the CDR3 is 16 residues. Germline V gene sequence: CDR1 SEHNR, CDR2 FQNEAQ (reference sequence). This CDR3 is CASGLVEGLAGNTIYF. CDR3 nucleotides: TGTGCCAGCGGCTTAGTGGAGGGGCTAGCTGGAAACACCATATATTTT.

This clonotype showed up just a few times. The CDR3 protein is CASIGAAYEQYF. The DNA of the CDR3 is TGTGCCAGCATTGGTGCGGCCTACGAGCAGTACTTC. The rearrangement uses TRBV5-6 and TRBJ2-7; D call uncertain. Trimming removed 6 bases from V and 2 bases from J, with 9 bases in between. This CDR3 region has 12 residues. Germline CDR1 and CDR2: SGHDT and YYEEEE.

This clonotype was observed many times. The chain has TRBV20-1 and TRBJ1-2; 8 bases map to TRBD1. Germline-derived CDR1 and CDR2 are DFQATT and SNEGSKA (reference sequence). Germline trimming cut 1 base from V and 4 bases from J; bases unmatched to any gene: 14. This CDR3 contains 17 residues. CDR3 sequence reads: CSARGPLRQGAGYGYTF. The CDR3 DNA follows: TGCAGTGCTAGAGGCCCTCTAAGGCAGGGGGCCGGCTATGGCTACACCTTC.

This clonotype was seen many times. The chain is built from TRBV12-3 or TRBV12-4 and TRBJ1-4; D gene uncertain. CDR3 length: 13 residues. Trimming pared 4 bases from V and 8 bases from J, leaving 11 bases between. DNA of the CDR3: TGTGCCAGCAGTTCAGTGGAGTTCGAAAAACTGTTTTTT. Residues: CASSSVEFEKLFF.

The chain has TRBV7-2 and TRBJ2-2; D possibly matches TRBD1 or TRBD2 (5 bases each). Trimming removed 5 bases from V and 0 bases from J, with 16 bases in between. CDR3 length: 17 amino acids. From germline, CDR1 is SGHTA and CDR2 FQGNSA. CDR3 loop: CASSRQPGTANTGELFF. CDR3 DNA sequence: TGTGCCAGCAGCAGGCAGCCTGGGACGGCGAACACCGGGGAGCTGTTTTTT.

The rearrangement links TRBV4-2 to TRBJ1-5; no reliable D call. The CDR3 loop spans 13 amino acids. Germline V gene sequence: CDR1 LGHNA, CDR2 YNFKEQ. Trimming stripped 1 base from V and 7 bases from J, with 8 bases between. The CDR3: CASSQVPGQPQHF. The CDR3 DNA sequence: TGTGCCAGCAGCCAAGTGCCCGGGCAGCCCCAGCATTTT.

This clonotype was counted only a few times. V usage is TRBV29-1 and J usage is TRBJ2-7; TRBD1 is a possible D gene (5 bases). Trimming left V 4 bases short and J 6 bases short, with 10 bases between. Germline CDR1 SQVTM, CDR2 ANQGSEA. The CDR3 has 11 amino acids. Here the CDR3 reads CSVGQGAEQYF. CDR3 in DNA: TGCAGCGTTGGTCAGGGTGCCGAGCAGTACTTC.

This clonotype has only a few counts. The chain uses TRBV6-6 and TRBJ1-5; D not resolved. The CDR3 spans 16 residues. Trimming pared 0 bases from V and 1 base from J, leaving 10 bases between. Germline-derived CDR1 and CDR2 are MNHNY and SVGAGI (reference sequence). The CDR3, as DNA: TGTGCCAGCAGTTACTCGTATCAGAACAGCAATCAGCCCCAGCATTTT. This codes for CASSYSYQNSNQPQHF.